The rows below give T cell receptor beta chains drawn from one sample of a study of blood T cell repertoires in COVID-19. Only in-frame clones appear in the TCRdb table, and some are missing; sequencing was by immunoSEQ multiplex PCR. The sample lists under 300,000 clones, roughly nine tenths occurring once. Sequencing was carried out using PBMCs or T cells enriched from blood (not recorded which). The receptors were sampled from a human donor in a cohort exposed to, infected with or recovered from COVID-19 (not recorded which). The donor label of this sample is uncertain. The CDR3 runs from the conserved cysteine through the conserved F or W. A D gene is named only where the DNA matches it firmly. Clone size is not always given. Where it is, it says once, few, many or a class for expanded clones.

size	D	length	V	J	CDR3	DNA
.	TRBD1	13	TRBV9	TRBJ1-2	CASSPGQGNGYTF	TGTGCCAGCAGCCCGGGACAGGGAAATGGCTACACCTTC
.	TRBD2	15	TRBV19	TRBJ2-2	CASSIAGVNTGELFF	TGTGCCAGTAGTATTGCGGGGGTGAACACCGGGGAGCTGTTTTTT
.	.	14	TRBV20-1	TRBJ1-1	CSASEVVGSTEAFF	TGCAGTGCTAGTGAGGTAGTGGGCAGCACTGAAGCTTTCTTT
.	.	11	TRBV24-1	TRBJ1-2	CATSGGYGYTF	TGTGCCACCAGTGGCGGTTATGGCTACACCTTC
.	TRBD1	14	TRBV11-2	TRBJ2-7	CASSLGQGRYEQYF	TGTGCCAGCAGCCTTGGACAGGGGCGCTACGAGCAGTACTTC
.	.	13	TRBV4-3	TRBJ1-5	CASSQDSLQPQHF	TGCGCCAGCAGCCAAGATTCTCTTCAGCCCCAGCATTTT
.	.	14	TRBV19	TRBJ1-1	CASSLSSRGTEAFF	TGTGCCAGTAGCCTCTCCTCCCGGGGCACTGAAGCTTTCTTT
.	TRBD2	15	TRBV30	TRBJ2-1	CAWAGVAVSYNEQFF	TGTGCCTGGGCGGGGGTAGCGGTCTCCTACAATGAGCAGTTCTTC
.	.	15	TRBV27	TRBJ1-2	CASSLVAGAIRGYTF	TGTGCCAGCAGTTTAGTCGCAGGGGCTATTAGAGGCTACACCTTC
.	.	15	TRBV5-1	TRBJ1-1	CASTPSLTGGTEAFF	TGCGCCAGCACCCCCTCCCTAACGGGGGGCACTGAAGCTTTCTTT
.	.	15	TRBV28	TRBJ1-2	CASSLMRGGSYGYTF	TGTGCCAGCAGTTTGATGCGGGGGGGTAGCTATGGCTACACCTTC
.	TRBD1	15	TRBV2	TRBJ1-4	CASSGDRGRREKLFF	TGTGCCAGCAGTGGGGACAGGGGGCGCAGGGAAAAACTGTTTTTT
.	TRBD2	16	TRBV4-2	TRBJ2-7	CASSQGNSGGAYEQYF	TGTGCCAGCAGCCAGGGTAACTCGGGGGGAGCCTACGAGCAGTACTTC
.	TRBD1	15	TRBV4-2	TRBJ1-4	CASSQEGTGVEKLFF	TGTGCCAGCAGCCAAGAGGGGACAGGGGTTGAAAAACTGTTTTTT
.	.	14	TRBV11-2	TRBJ2-7	CASSLDQRPYEQYF	TGTGCCAGCAGCTTAGACCAGCGGCCCTACGAGCAGTACTTC
.	TRBD1	13	TRBV5-6	TRBJ2-3	CASSSGDRNTQYF	TGTGCCAGCAGCTCAGGGGACAGAAATACGCAGTATTTT
few	.	16	TRBV24-1	TRBJ2-1	CATSDFNGGSVNEQFF	TGTGCCACCAGTGATTTTAATGGGGGCAGTGTGAATGAGCAGTTCTTC
.	.	13	TRBV19	TRBJ2-3	CASMPGVTDTQYF	TGTGCCAGTATGCCGGGTGTCACAGATACGCAGTATTTT
.	TRBD2	17	TRBV4-3	TRBJ2-3	CASSQDRSSGGFSRVYF	TGCGCCAGCAGCCAAGATCGGAGTAGCGGGGGGTTTAGTCGGGTGTATTTT
.	TRBD2	16	TRBV19	TRBJ2-2	CASSIYSGGNTGELFF	TGTGCCAGTAGTATATACAGCGGGGGGAACACCGGGGAGCTGTTTTTT
.	TRBD1	13	TRBV19	TRBJ2-7	CASSIEGGGEQYF	TGTGCCAGTAGTATAGAAGGGGGCGGCGAGCAGTACTTC
.	.	13	TRBV27	TRBJ2-3	CASKNPYTDTQYF	TGTGCCAGCAAGAACCCCTACACAGATACGCAGTATTTT
.	.	13	TRBV25-1	TRBJ1-6	CASTYGGARPLHF	TGTGCCAGCACTTATGGGGGGGCGCGACCCCTCCACTTT
.	.	19	TRBV9	TRBJ1-2	CASSVPLPSPGDSNYGYTF	TGTGCCAGCAGCGTTCCATTACCCTCCCCGGGGGACTCTAACTATGGCTACACCTTC
.	.	15	TRBV6-5	TRBJ2-7	CASSYAGRGEDEQYF	TGTGCCAGCAGCTACGCCGGGAGAGGGGAGGACGAGCAGTACTTC
.	.	20	TRBV18	TRBJ2-7	CASSPPILEREPYSFYEQYF	TGTGCCAGCTCACCACCGATCTTAGAGAGGGAACCCTACAGCTTTTACGAGCAGTACTTC
.	.	12	TRBV29-1	TRBJ1-1	CSVGTLNTEAFF	TGCAGCGTAGGGACTTTGAACACTGAAGCTTTCTTT
.	TRBD2	17	TRBV19	TRBJ2-3	CASSTTGGPSVTDTQYF	TGTGCCAGTAGTACCACGGGGGGGCCGAGTGTCACAGATACGCAGTATTTT
.	TRBD1	15	TRBV14	TRBJ2-3	CASRSGQGAPGKQYF	TGTGCCAGCAGATCAGGACAGGGAGCGCCAGGGAAGCAGTATTTT
.	.	15	TRBV11-1	TRBJ2-5	CASSPFGGLGETQYF	TGTGCCAGCAGCCCCTTCGGCGGCCTCGGGGAGACCCAGTACTTC
.	TRBD2	21	TRBV9	TRBJ2-3	CASSVFIGGLGAGGGTDTQYF	TGTGCCAGCAGCGTATTTATAGGTGGGCTCGGAGCGGGGGGAGGCACAGATACGCAGTATTTT
.	.	12	TRBV4-3	TRBJ2-7	CASSGPGYEQYF	TGCGCCAGCAGCGGTCCAGGCTACGAGCAGTACTTC
.	TRBD2	16	TRBV7-8	TRBJ2-7	CASTKGLAGGSYEQYF	TGTGCCAGCACCAAAGGACTAGCGGGGGGGTCCTACGAGCAGTACTTC